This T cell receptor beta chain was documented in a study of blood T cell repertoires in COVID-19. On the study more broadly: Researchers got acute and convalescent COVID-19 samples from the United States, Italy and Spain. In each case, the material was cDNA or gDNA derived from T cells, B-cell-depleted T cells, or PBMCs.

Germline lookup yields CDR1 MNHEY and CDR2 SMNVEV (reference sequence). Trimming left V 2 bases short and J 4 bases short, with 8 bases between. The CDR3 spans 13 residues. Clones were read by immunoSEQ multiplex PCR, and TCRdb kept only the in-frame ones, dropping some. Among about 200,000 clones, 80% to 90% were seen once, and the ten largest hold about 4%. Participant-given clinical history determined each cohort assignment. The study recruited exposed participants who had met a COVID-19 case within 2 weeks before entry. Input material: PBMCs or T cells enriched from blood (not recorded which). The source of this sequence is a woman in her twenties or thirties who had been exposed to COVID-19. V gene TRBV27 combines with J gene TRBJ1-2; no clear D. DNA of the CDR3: TGTGCCAGCAGTTTAAATGGCCTCTATGGCTACACCTTC. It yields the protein CASSLNGLYGYTF.